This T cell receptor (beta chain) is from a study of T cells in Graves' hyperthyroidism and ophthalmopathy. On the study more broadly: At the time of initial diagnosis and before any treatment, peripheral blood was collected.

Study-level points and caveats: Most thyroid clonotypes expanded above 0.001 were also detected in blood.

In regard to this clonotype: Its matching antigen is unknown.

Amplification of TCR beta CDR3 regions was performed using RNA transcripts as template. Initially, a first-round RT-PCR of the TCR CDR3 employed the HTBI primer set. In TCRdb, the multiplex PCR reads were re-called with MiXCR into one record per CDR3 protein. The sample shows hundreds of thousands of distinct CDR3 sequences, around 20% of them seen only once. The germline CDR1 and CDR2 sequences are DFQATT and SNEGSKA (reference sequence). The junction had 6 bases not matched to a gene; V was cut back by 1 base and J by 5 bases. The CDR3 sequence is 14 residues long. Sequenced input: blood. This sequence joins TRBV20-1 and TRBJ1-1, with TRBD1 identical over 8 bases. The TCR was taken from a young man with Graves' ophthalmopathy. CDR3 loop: CSARVPGGRTEAFF. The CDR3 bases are TGCAGTGCTAGAGTCCCAGGGGGCAGGACTGAAGCTTTCTTT.